The clone carrying this T cell receptor beta chain was detected only once. The antigen is undetermined. This sample was taken from a study of shared clonotypes between healthy human individuals. The study, taken as a whole, reports: Between four donors, naive CD4 clonotypes were shared at a level of approximately 5%.

As processed by the authors: For the immunoSEQ data, sequences were junction-only without quality scores, so filtering differed. Using immunoSEQ multiplex PCR, the repertoire was profiled, and TCRdb retains in-frame clones only, with some absent. V and J calls plus clone size are reproduced from that table; the DNA served to infer D and trimming. The sample has millions of clones; 85% to 95% are singletons. Germline V gene sequence: CDR1 LNHDA, CDR2 SQIVND (reference sequence). The trim removed 4 bases at V and 1 base at J, leaving 5 bases unmatched. The CDR3 is 15 residues long. Material for sequencing was naive CD4+ T cells sorted from blood. Subset meaning: CD45RA+ positively selected. This TCR was recovered from a man between 18 and 35 years old in good health. The V gene is TRBV19, the J gene TRBJ2-7, with 9 bases identical to TRBD2. CDR3 nucleotides: TGTGCCAGTAGTACAGTAGCGGGAGTGTCCTACGAGCAGTACTTC. This encodes CASSTVAGVSYEQYF.